The present entry profiles one TCR beta chain with its context. What it binds is not known. The sample originates from a study of radiotherapy plus CTLA-4 blockade in lung cancer. As for the study in general: Among enrolled patients, over 15% responded and 25% to 35% achieved disease control.

Ipilimumab-mediated CTLA-4 blockade plus focal radiation was given to patients having chemo-refractory metastatic non-small-cell lung cancer. Germline assignment: CDR1 KGHSH and CDR2 LQKENI. V was clipped by 4 bases and J by 0 bases; unmatched bases: 3. This CDR3 has 15 amino acids. The study, taken as a whole, reports: Early shifts in blood T cell clones, with interferon-beta, reportedly predicted response best. In blood, tumor-derived TCR clones expanded after radiotherapy plus ipilimumab.

The method was immunoSEQ multiplex PCR; TCRdb's version includes in-frame clones alone and lacks a portion of them. The table records approximately 49,000 clones, about 85% of them present only once. The sequence was obtained from a human donor with non-small cell lung cancer whose response to radiotherapy plus ipilimumab could not be evaluated. Sample: peripheral blood, taken from a patient treated with radiotherapy plus ipilimumab. J is TRBJ1-2 and V is TRBV18; TRBD1 matches 9 bases. The CDR3 spells CASSLTGGSNYGYTF. The CDR3 DNA reads as TGTGCCAGCTCACTCACAGGGGGCTCTAACTATGGCTACACCTTC.